This is a list of T cell receptor beta chains from one sample in a study of CD8+ T cells in alopecia areata. Profiling relied on immunoSEQ multiplex PCR, and the TCRdb table lists in-frame clones only, not all of them. The repertoire holds about 150,000 clones, with more than 45% as singletons. Sample: CD4+ T cells sorted from blood. The receptors stem from a human donor with alopecia areata. The CDR3 runs from the conserved cysteine through the conserved F or W. D genes are given only for firm matches. Not all rows give a size; the values are once, few, many and, for expanded clones, a class.

>TRBJ1-1|TRBV7-3|NA|NA
TGTGCCAGCAGCTTAAGTCAGGAGACTGAAGCTTTCTTT
CASSLSQETEAFF
>TRBJ2-7|TRBV6-6|NA|NA
TGTGCCAGCAGTTACGGCGGGCTGTACGAGCAGTACTTC
CASSYGGLYEQYF
>TRBJ2-5|TRBV29-1|few|NA
TGCAGCGTTGGGGGGCAGGACCAAGAGACCCAGTACTTC
CSVGGQDQETQYF
>TRBJ2-3|TRBV29-1|few|TRBD2
TGCAGCGTTGGGGCGGGAGGTGCAGATACGCAGTATTTT
CSVGAGGADTQYF
>TRBJ2-5|TRBV5-1|NA|NA
TGCGCCAGCTATGTTGGGCGGCAAGAGACCCAGTACTTC
CASYVGRQETQYF
>TRBJ1-1|TRBV30|NA|TRBD1
TGTGCCTGGAGTGCTGGACAGGGTGACACTGAAGCTTTCTTT
CAWSAGQGDTEAFF
>TRBJ2-5|TRBV28|NA|TRBD2
TGTGCCAGCAGGACCGGGACTAGCCCGGTAACCCAGTACTTC
CASRTGTSPVTQYF
>TRBJ2-2|TRBV2|few|NA
TGTGCCAGCAGTGGTTTAGCCACCGGGGAGCTGTTTTTT
CASSGLATGELFF
>TRBJ1-2|TRBV7-2|NA|TRBD1
TGTGCCAGCAGATTAGTTGGGACAGGCAATGGCTACACCTTC
CASRLVGTGNGYTF
>TRBJ1-2|TRBV5-1|NA|TRBD1
TGCGCCAGCAGCTGGGGACAGACTAACTATGGCTACACCTTC
CASSWGQTNYGYTF
>TRBJ2-7|TRBV6-5|few|TRBD2
TGTGCCAGCAGCGTAAGCGGGATTCTCTCCTACGAGCAGTACTTC
CASSVSGILSYEQYF
>TRBJ2-3|TRBV7-6|many|NA
TGTGCCAGCACTCTAGGCGATACGCAGTATTTT
CASTLGDTQYF
>TRBJ2-5|TRBV7-9|NA|NA
TGTGCCAGCAGCTTAGGAGTTATAGCTCCAGAGACCCAGTACTTC
CASSLGVIAPETQYF
>TRBJ2-2|TRBV5-1|NA|NA
TGCGCCAGCAGCTTGGCCGGGGGACAGCTAACCGGGGAGCTGTTTTTT
CASSLAGGQLTGELFF
>TRBJ2-7|TRBV7-2|few|NA
TGTGCCAGCAGCTTCCCACTAGCCTCCTACGAGCAGTACTTC
CASSFPLASYEQYF
>TRBJ1-1|TRBV28|NA|NA
TGTGCCAGCAGTTTACGAGTGAACACTGAAGCTTTCTTT
CASSLRVNTEAFF
>TRBJ2-5|TRBV14|NA|NA
TGTGCCAGCAGCCAAGGTTTTGGCAGGGACGGAGAGACCCAGTACTTC
CASSQGFGRDGETQYF
>TRBJ2-1|TRBV13|NA|TRBD2
TGTGCCAGCAGCTTAGCCATTAAGCGGGAGGGCTACAATGAGCAGTTCTTC
CASSLAIKREGYNEQFF
>TRBJ2-6|TRBV27|NA|TRBD2
TGTGCCAGCAGACCCGGGACTAATACTGGGGCCAACGTCCTGACTTTC
CASRPGTNTGANVLTF
>TRBJ2-5|TRBV27|once|TRBD2
TGTGCCAGCAGTCAGCTAGCGGGAGTAACGGCCCAGTACTTC
CASSQLAGVTAQYF
>TRBJ1-4|TRBV29-1|few|TRBD1
TGCAGCGTATCCCCCGGTGGGACAGGGAGCGAAAAACTGTTTTTT
CSVSPGGTGSEKLFF